This T cell receptor (beta chain) stems from a study of technical replicates of blood from several donors. Trimming left V 1 base short and J 4 bases short, with 8 bases between. This CDR3 comprises 14 residues. The germline gives CDR1 MDHEN, CDR2 SYDVKM. Method: immunoSEQ multiplex PCR; TCRdb's copy keeps in-frame clones and lacks some. The table has roughly 100,000 clones, around 95% seen once. The receptor was derived from a human donor in good health. The chain combines TRBV28 with TRBJ1-3; D gene unclear. Sequenced sample: T cells isolated from PBMCs. CDR3 loop: CASSLSGSGNTIYF. CDR3 bases: TGTGCCAGCAGTTTATCGGGATCAGGAAACACCATATATTTT.